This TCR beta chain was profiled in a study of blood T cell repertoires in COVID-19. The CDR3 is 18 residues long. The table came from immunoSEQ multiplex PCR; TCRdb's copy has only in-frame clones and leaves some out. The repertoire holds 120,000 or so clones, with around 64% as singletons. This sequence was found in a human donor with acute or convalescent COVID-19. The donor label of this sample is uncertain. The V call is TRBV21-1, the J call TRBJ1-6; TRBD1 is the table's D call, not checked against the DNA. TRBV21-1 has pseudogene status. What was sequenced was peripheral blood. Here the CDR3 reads CASSKALLDRALRSPLHF. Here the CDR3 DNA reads TGTGCCAGCAGCAAAGCGCTTTTGGACAGGGCCCTGAGGTCACCCCTCCACTTT.